Below, 20 T cell receptor beta chains from the same sample are listed, as sequenced in a study of cytomegalovirus exposure and HLA in healthy donors. Amplification used 60 Vbeta primers and 13 Jbeta primers. Assay: immunoSEQ multiplex PCR; the TCRdb copy retains only in-frame clones and omits some. The sample carries 75,000 to 90,000 clones, under 85% recorded once. Specimen: PBMCs. These receptor sequences come from a woman between 40 and 55 years old in good health and CMV-seropositive.

The J gene is TRBJ2-7, the V gene TRBV13; 11 bases fit TRBD1. CDR1 is PRHDT and CDR2 is FYEKMQ in the germline V gene (reference sequence). V dropped 5 bases and J dropped 5; count of bases not matched to a gene: 8. CDR3 size: 15 residues. The CDR3 loop is CASSPLGQGAHEQYF. CDR3 DNA: TGTGCCAGCAGCCCACTTGGACAGGGGGCCCACGAGCAGTACTTC.

The chain links TRBV15 to TRBJ2-6; a possible D gene is TRBD1 (6 bases). Germline loops: CDR1 LNHNV, CDR2 YYDKDF (reference sequence). The CDR3 runs 17 residues. The V end lost 4 bases, the J end lost 0 bases, and 13 bases lay between the germline ends. The CDR3 nucleotides read TGTGCCACCAGCAAGCACAGGGCCAACTCTGGGGCCAACGTCCTGACTTTC. This translates into CATSKHRANSGANVLTF.

The chain uses TRBV29-1 and TRBJ1-1; D is perhaps TRBD1 (5 bases). V lost 4 bases and J lost 0, with 9 bases in between. Germline V gives CDR1 SQVTM, CDR2 ANQGSEA. The CDR3 sequence is 13 residues long. The CDR3 DNA is TGCAGCGTTGTGCGGGGCATGAACACTGAAGCTTTCTTT. Translated: CSVVRGMNTEAFF.

This rearrangement joins TRBV5-4 to TRBJ2-3; TRBD1 matches 10 bases. The germline gives CDR1 SGHNT, CDR2 YYREEE (reference sequence). This CDR3 spans 16 amino acids. Losses at the gene ends were 4 bases for V and 6 bases for J; bases not matched to a gene: 11. In DNA form, the CDR3 reads TGTGCCAGCAGCATTGACAGGGGGCCTGGTGGTGATACGCAGTATTTT. It yields the protein CASSIDRGPGGDTQYF.

The chain joins TRBV5-1 to TRBJ1-2; maybe TRBD1 (6 bases). CDR1 SGHRS and CDR2 YFSETQ come from the germline V gene. V was shortened by 0 bases and J by 5 bases, with 11 bases between the two germline ends. The CDR3 runs to 14 residues. In nucleotides, the CDR3 is TGCGCCAGCAGCTTGGAATCAGGGGATTATGGCTACACCTTC. It translates to CASSLESGDYGYTF. Filled out from reference TRBV5-1 and TRBJ1-2, the complete variable domain reads KAGVTQTPRYLIKTRGQQVTLSCSPISGHRSVSWYQQTPGQGLQFLFEYFSETQRNKGNFPGRFSGRQFSNSRSEMNVSTLELGDSALYLCASSLESGDYGYTFGSGTRLTVV.

The V call is TRBV6-1, the J call TRBJ2-1; 7 bases match TRBD2. Germline lookup yields CDR1 MNHNS and CDR2 SASEGT. The V gene end was trimmed by 9 bases and the J gene end by 9 bases; junction bases not matched to a gene: 17. The CDR3 loop spans 15 amino acids. CDR3: CASTPGWGGGSEQFF. In nucleotides, the CDR3 is TGTGCCAGTACCCCCGGGTGGGGGGGAGGGAGTGAGCAGTTCTTC.

The CDR3 DNA follows: TGCGCCAGCAGCCAAGTAGGGGTAGATACGCAGTATTTT. It translates to CASSQVGVDTQYF. This chain uses TRBV4-1 with TRBJ2-3, with D perhaps TRBD1 (5 bases). The ends were cut back, 1 base at V and 5 bases at J, with 7 bases in the middle. Germline CDR1 is MGHRA and CDR2 is YSYEKL. The CDR3 totals 13 residues.

The V call is TRBV9, the J call TRBJ2-2, with TRBD2 matching over 7 bases. CDR1 and CDR2 (germline): SGDLS, YYNGEE. Trimming removed 1 base from V and 0 bases from J; junction bases left unmatched: 0. The CDR3 sequence is 15 residues long. The CDR3 region has the DNA TGTGCCAGCAGCGTACTAGCGGCGAACACCGGGGAGCTGTTTTTT. It yields the protein CASSVLAANTGELFF.

V gene TRBV7-9 combines with J gene TRBJ2-3; possible D gene TRBD2, 6 bases. This CDR3 contains 15 residues. CDR1 is SEHNR, CDR2 FQNEAQ, per germline (reference sequence). V was cut by 5 bases and J by 3 bases, with 15 bases left in between. CDR3: CASSPKKRETDTQYF. The CDR3 DNA is TGTGCCAGCAGCCCTAAAAAACGGGAGACAGATACGCAGTATTTT.

The V gene is TRBV7-8, the J gene TRBJ2-7, with 8 bases aligning to TRBD2. Trimming cost V 5 bases and J 2 bases; bases outside gene matches: 14. CDR3 length: 17 residues. Germline V gene data show CDR1 as SGHVS and CDR2 as FQNEAQ. The CDR3 sequence is CASSRQALAATTYEQYF. DNA for the CDR3: TGTGCCAGCAGCCGGCAGGCACTAGCGGCAACGACCTACGAGCAGTACTTC.

In its sample, this clone was seen once. The chain is built from TRBV2 and TRBJ1-4; the D gene is possibly TRBD1 (6 bases). Germline lookup yields CDR1 SNHLY and CDR2 FYNNEI. The CDR3 length is 14 residues. Trimming removed 3 bases from V and 4 bases from J, with 9 bases in between. Written as DNA, the CDR3 is TGTGCCAGCAGTGAGGGGGCCAATAATGAAAAACTGTTTTTT. Translated: CASSEGANNEKLFF.

V gene TRBV5-5 combines with J gene TRBJ2-1; no clear D gene. The CDR3 is 12 amino acids. Trimming stripped 4 bases from V and 6 bases from J, with 8 bases between. Germline V CDR1 and CDR2: SGHKS, YYEKEE (reference sequence). The CDR3 region has the DNA TGTGCCAGCAGCGCCGGTGGCAATGAGCAGTTCTTC. Its translation: CASSAGGNEQFF.

The chain carries TRBV6-5 and TRBJ2-1; tentative D call: TRBD1 (6 bases). The CDR3 extends over 13 amino acids. CDR1 is MNHEY, CDR2 SVGAGI, per germline. V was pared by 6 bases and J by 7 bases, with 13 bases between. The CDR3 is CASRGPQGNEQFF. The CDR3 bases are TGTGCCAGCAGAGGACCCCAGGGGAATGAGCAGTTCTTC.

This sequence joins TRBV18 and TRBJ1-1, with 9 positions matching TRBD1. Germline V gene data show CDR1 as KGHSH and CDR2 as LQKENI. The CDR3 has 14 residues. Unmatched junction bases numbered 5, after V lost 4 bases and J lost 5 bases. The CDR3 here is CASSRNRGQTEAFF. In nucleotides, the CDR3 is TGTGCCAGCTCACGAAACAGGGGGCAGACTGAAGCTTTCTTT.

The chain has TRBV5-4 and TRBJ1-1, with D uncertain. This CDR3 has 16 residues. Trimming took 4 bases from V and 5 from J, leaving 21 bases between them. In germline, CDR1 is SGHNT, CDR2 YYREEE (reference sequence). CDR3: CASSPEMRAWATEAFF. The CDR3 nucleotides are TGTGCCAGCAGCCCCGAAATGAGGGCCTGGGCTACTGAAGCTTTCTTT.

The gene calls are TRBV5-1 and TRBJ2-2, with TRBD2 matching 14 bases. CDR3 length: 16 amino acids. Unmatched junction bases numbered 4, after V lost 4 bases and J lost 5 bases. Germline lookup yields CDR1 SGHRS and CDR2 YFSETQ. This chain's CDR3 is CASSGTSGSGTGELFF. CDR3 bases: TGCGCCAGCAGCGGGACTAGCGGGAGTGGAACCGGGGAGCTGTTTTTT.

This clone appeared once. The rearrangement joins TRBV7-2 to TRBJ2-7; D unresolved. The CDR3 has 13 residues. Germline CDR1 SGHTA, CDR2 FQGNSA. V dropped 1 base and J dropped 3 bases, with 7 bases sitting between them. CDR3 DNA sequence: TGTGCCAGCAGCTTAGTCGGCGGCTACGAGCAGTACTTC. Protein sequence: CASSLVGGYEQYF.

On this clone: A read error may produce the germline difference seen at one junction end. The chain links TRBV30 to TRBJ1-2; a possible D gene is TRBD1 (6 bases). Germline V gene sequence: CDR1 GTSNPN, CDR2 SVGIG (reference sequence). The CDR3 covers 12 residues. The CDR3 reads CAWRFTVGGYSF. The CDR3 nucleotides are TGTGCCTGGAGATTTACAGTTGGGGGCTACTCCTTC. Using reference TRBV30 and TRBJ1-2 for the parts outside the CDR3, the full variable domain is SQTIHQWPATLVQPVGSPLSLECTVEGTSNPNLYWYRQAAGRGLQLLFYSVGIGQISSEVPQNLSASRPQDRQFILSSKKLLLSDSGFYLCAWRFTVGGYSFGSGTRLTVV.

The rearrangement uses TRBV4-2 and TRBJ2-3; TRBD2 might be the D (8 bases). V was shortened by 4 bases and J by 5 bases, with 16 bases between the two germline ends. CDR1 LGHNA and CDR2 YNFKEQ come from the germline V gene. This CDR3 contains 15 residues. The chain's CDR3 is CASSPRGAGGDTQYF. In DNA, the CDR3 is TGTGCCAGCAGCCCGCGGGGGGCAGGGGGAGATACGCAGTATTTT.

V gene TRBV30 combines with J gene TRBJ1-5; possible D gene TRBD1, 5 bases. The CDR3 runs to 14 residues. V lost 2 bases, J lost 2 bases, and 10 bases lay in between. The germline gives CDR1 GTSNPN, CDR2 SVGIG (reference sequence). CDR3 sequence: CAWSPGNGNQPQHF. As DNA, the CDR3 is TGTGCCTGGAGTCCAGGGAATGGCAATCAGCCCCAGCATTTT.